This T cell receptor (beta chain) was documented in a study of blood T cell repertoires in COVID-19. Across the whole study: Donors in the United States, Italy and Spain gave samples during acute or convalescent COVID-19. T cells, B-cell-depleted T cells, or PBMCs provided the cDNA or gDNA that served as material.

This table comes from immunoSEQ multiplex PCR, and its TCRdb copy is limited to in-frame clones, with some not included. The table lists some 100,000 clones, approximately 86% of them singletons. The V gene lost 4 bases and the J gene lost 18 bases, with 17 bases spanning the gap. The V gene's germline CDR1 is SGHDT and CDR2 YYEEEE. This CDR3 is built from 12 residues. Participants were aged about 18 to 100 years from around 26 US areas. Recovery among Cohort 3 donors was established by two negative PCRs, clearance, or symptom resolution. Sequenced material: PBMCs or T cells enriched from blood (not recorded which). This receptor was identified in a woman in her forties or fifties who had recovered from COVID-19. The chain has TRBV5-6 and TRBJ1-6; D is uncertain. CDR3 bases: TGTGCCAGCAGCCGCCCGGGATCCCTCCCCCACTTT. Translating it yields CASSRPGSLPHF.